This T cell receptor (beta chain) was retrieved from a study of blood T cells in healthy people across ages. About the study: With template switching, about one barcoded beta molecule was captured per two T cells.

A second PCR, run for roughly 7 to 11 cycles, used a sample-barcoded 5' primer plus a J-beta primer mix. Every cDNA molecule carried a tag from a template-switch adaptor bearing 12 random nucleotides. Each CDR3 protein is one row after TCRdb ran MiXCR on the 5' RACE reads. The sample includes roughly 900,000 distinct CDR3 sequences, around 48% of them seen just once. Overall study results and limits: Roughly linearly, TCR beta diversity per million T cells fell as age increased. More naive CD4+ cells and higher diversity were found in long-lived than in aged donors.

Germline CDR1 DFQATT, CDR2 SNEGSKA (reference sequence). Trimming removed 3 bases at V and 0 bases at J, with 12 bases between. The CDR3 consists of 15 residues. On this clonotype: Its target is not known.

What was sequenced was blood. The gene calls are TRBV20-1 and TRBJ1-5, with no clear D. This clonotype was sampled from a young man in good health. The CDR3 region is CSASPAIGSNQPQHF. CDR3 sequence (DNA): TGCAGTGCTAGTCCTGCGATAGGTAGCAATCAGCCCCAGCATTTT.